A selection of T cell receptor beta chains follows, all from one sample in a study of response to subunit inactivated influenza vaccine. TCRdb ran MiXCR on the RT-PCR reads and lists one entry per CDR3 protein. The table records under 850,000 distinct CDR3 sequences, around 20% of them present only once. The sample consisted of PBMCs from blood, taken about 5 days after vaccination. These receptors were collected from a man in his forties or fifties who received an inactivated influenza vaccine. Each CDR3 is given with its conserved first and last residue. D genes are given only for firm matches. The listing skips clone size in some rows; elsewhere it reads once, few, many or a size class.

CASSKTGGNTEAFF TGTGCCAGCAGCAAGACAGGGGGGAACACTGAAGCTTTCTTT TRBV7-2 TRBD1 TRBJ1-1 NA
CSFSVGGASGQPQHF TGCAGTTTTTCGGTAGGGGGGGCCTCAGGACAGCCCCAGCATTTT TRBV20-1 NA TRBJ1-5 NA
CASSTDGLNTEAFF TGTGCCAGCAGTACGGACGGACTGAACACTGAAGCTTTCTTT TRBV28 NA TRBJ1-1 NA
CASSLDWPVSDTQYF TGTGCCAGCAGCTTAGACTGGCCAGTTTCAGATACGCAGTATTTT TRBV7-2 NA TRBJ2-3 many
CSAGTAEETQYF TGCAGTGCCGGGACGGCCGAAGAGACCCAGTACTTC TRBV20-1 NA TRBJ2-5 few
CASSQDGSVRNSPLHF TGCGCCAGCAGCCAAGATGGAAGTGTACGTAATTCACCCCTCCACTTT TRBV4-3 NA TRBJ1-6 few
CASSQLPGVGREGTDTQYF TGTGCCAGCAGTCAATTACCCGGCGTTGGGCGGGAAGGCACAGATACGCAGTATTTT TRBV27 NA TRBJ2-3 few
CATSRPFVGGNTEAFF TGTGCCACCAGCAGACCTTTCGTCGGGGGGAACACTGAAGCTTTCTTT TRBV15 NA TRBJ1-1 NA
CASSQRRAWRSYEQYF TGTGCCAGCAGCCAAAGACGGGCATGGAGGAGTTACGAGCAGTACTTC TRBV3-1 NA TRBJ2-7 NA
CASSFRSLLWDRGRGANQPQHF TGTGCCAGCAGTTTTAGGTCCCTGCTCTGGGACAGGGGTCGAGGGGCCAATCAGCCCCAGCATTTT TRBV27 TRBD1 TRBJ1-5 many
CASRPGGTGYEQYF TGTGCCAGCAGGCCCGGGGGAACGGGATACGAGCAGTACTTC TRBV7-2 NA TRBJ2-7 NA
CASSYGRDRVSYEQYF TGTGCCAGCAGTTACGGCCGGGACAGGGTATCCTACGAGCAGTACTTC TRBV6-2/TRBV6-3 TRBD1 TRBJ2-7 once
CASSSDLGQPKNIQYF TGTGCCAGCAGCTCTGATCTGGGGCAACCCAAAAACATTCAGTACTTC TRBV5-4 NA TRBJ2-4 NA
CASSLSAPGSETGELFF TGCGCCAGCAGCTTGAGTGCTCCGGGGTCGGAGACCGGGGAGCTGTTTTTT TRBV5-1 NA TRBJ2-2 NA
CSARSARMFYEQYF TGCAGTGCTAGATCGGCCAGGATGTTTTACGAGCAGTACTTC TRBV20-1 NA TRBJ2-7 once
CSASGGSPQYF TGCAGTGCCTCAGGGGGCAGTCCCCAGTACTTC TRBV20-1 TRBD1 TRBJ2-5 NA
CASSLRVGGNYNEQFF TGTGCCAGCAGCTTACGGGTGGGGGGGAACTACAATGAGCAGTTCTTC TRBV5-5 TRBD2 TRBJ2-1 few
CASVRALGPSYEQYF TGTGCCAGCGTCCGGGCTTTAGGGCCCTCCTACGAGCAGTACTTC TRBV5-5 NA TRBJ2-7 NA
CASSLFLVSQETQYF TGTGCCAGCAGCTTATTCCTGGTTTCCCAAGAGACCCAGTACTTC TRBV7-6 NA TRBJ2-5 NA
CASSLVRGADTEAFF TGTGCCAGCAGCTTAGTGCGGGGGGCGGACACTGAAGCTTTCTTT TRBV7-9 NA TRBJ1-1 few
CASSQDLLAGGRSYEQYF TGCGCCAGCAGCCAAGATTTGCTAGCGGGAGGCCGATCCTACGAGCAGTACTTC TRBV4-3 TRBD2 TRBJ2-7 many
CASSVTPSNTGELFF TGTGCCAGCAGCGTCACCCCCTCGAACACCGGGGAGCTGTTTTTT TRBV11-2 NA TRBJ2-2 many
CASSLGRSPVGTGELFF TGTGCTAGCAGCTTAGGACGGTCCCCCGTGGGCACCGGGGAGCTGTTTTTT TRBV7-7 NA TRBJ2-2 NA
CASSQALTDGYTF TGCGCCAGCAGCCAAGCGTTAACAGATGGCTACACCTTC TRBV4-3 NA TRBJ1-2 NA
CASSQRRDRESEQYF TGCGCCAGCAGCCAACGCCGAGACAGGGAATCGGAGCAGTACTTC TRBV5-1 TRBD1 TRBJ2-7 few
CASSLAAGQVNEQFF TGTGCCAGCAGCTTGGCAGCGGGACAGGTGAATGAGCAGTTCTTC TRBV5-5 NA TRBJ2-1 many
CASSQDRSGGETQYF TGTGCCAGCAGCCAAGATAGGTCGGGGGGGGAGACCCAGTACTTC TRBV4-2 TRBD2 TRBJ2-5 NA
CSARRPTFPYEQYF TGCAGTGCTAGACGCCCCACCTTTCCCTACGAGCAGTACTTC TRBV20-1 NA TRBJ2-7 NA
CASSAGGVNEQFF TGTGCCAGCAGCGCGGGGGGGGTTAATGAGCAGTTCTTC TRBV2 TRBD2 TRBJ2-1 few
CAGRGTDSPLHF TGTGCCGGCCGGGGTACTGATTCACCCCTCCACTTT TRBV28 NA TRBJ1-6 NA
CASNGEGNIQYF TGTGCCAGCAATGGGGAGGGAAACATTCAGTACTTC TRBV2 TRBD2 TRBJ2-4 NA
CASSYFGLGQGSNEQFF TGTGCCAGCAGTTACTTCGGTTTGGGACAGGGGTCCAATGAGCAGTTCTTC TRBV6-2/TRBV6-3 TRBD1 TRBJ2-1 NA
CASSQIIDNTGGYGYTF TGTGCCAGCAGCCAAATCATCGACAATACAGGGGGCTATGGCTACACCTTC TRBV7-9 TRBD1 TRBJ1-2 few
CASSQGGQGGIQYF TGTGCCAGCAGCCAAGGGGGACAGGGCGGCATTCAGTACTTC TRBV3-1 TRBD1 TRBJ2-4 NA
CADRPGRGDTEAFF TGTGCCGACCGACCGGGGAGGGGTGACACTGAAGCTTTCTTT TRBV6-1 NA TRBJ1-1 NA
CASSLRWGPSYNEQFF TGTGCCAGCAGCTTACGGTGGGGACCTTCCTACAATGAGCAGTTCTTC TRBV7-2 NA TRBJ2-1 NA
CSVPGDGNTIYF TGCAGTGTACCAGGGGACGGAAACACCATATATTTT TRBV20-1 NA TRBJ1-3 few
CSVAWTGNTEAFF TGCAGCGTAGCGTGGACAGGGAACACTGAAGCTTTCTTT TRBV29-1 TRBD1 TRBJ1-1 few
CASKVRRQTNEQFF TGTGCCAGCAAAGTCCGCCGACAGACCAATGAGCAGTTCTTC TRBV2 NA TRBJ2-1 few
CASSQSGRAYEQYF TGTGCCAGCAGCCAAAGCGGGAGGGCCTACGAGCAGTACTTC TRBV7-6 TRBD2 TRBJ2-7 few
CASSLDPSGPYNEQFF TGCGCCAGCAGCTTGGATCCTAGCGGGCCCTACAATGAGCAGTTCTTC TRBV5-1 TRBD2 TRBJ2-1 NA
CATMGRKSSGANVLTF TGTGCCACCATGGGACGGAAATCCTCTGGGGCCAACGTCCTGACTTTC TRBV18 NA TRBJ2-6 NA
CASSLAQLYNEQFF TGCGCCAGCAGCTTGGCGCAGCTCTACAATGAGCAGTTCTTC TRBV5-1 NA TRBJ2-1 many
CASSVLGDSTDTQYF TGTGCCAGCAGCGTCTTGGGGGATTCGACAGATACGCAGTATTTT TRBV7-3 NA TRBJ2-3 many
CASSQERGVRTEAFF TGCGCCAGCAGCCAAGAACGGGGAGTTAGGACTGAAGCTTTCTTT TRBV4-3 NA TRBJ1-1 many
CSARAGEDTQYF TGCAGTGCTCGAGCGGGCGAGGATACGCAGTATTTT TRBV20-1 NA TRBJ2-3 few
CASSLGPPSKPQHF TGTGCCAGCAGTTTAGGTCCCCCGAGCAAGCCCCAGCATTTT TRBV12-3/TRBV12-4 NA TRBJ1-5 NA
CSAQGLPAYEQYF TGCAGTGCCCAGGGTCTTCCTGCCTACGAGCAGTACTTC TRBV20-1 NA TRBJ2-7 NA
CASSPWGQSSDYGYTF TGTGCCAGCAGTCCCTGGGGTCAATCGTCGGACTATGGCTACACCTTC TRBV12-3/TRBV12-4 NA TRBJ1-2 many
CASSQAPWTGGLGDEQFF TGCGCCAGCAGCCAAGCTCCCTGGACAGGGGGCTTGGGGGATGAGCAGTTCTTC TRBV4-3 TRBD1 TRBJ2-1 few
CASSLGTGGTEQYF TGTGCCAGCAGTTTAGGCACAGGGGGGACGGAGCAGTACTTC TRBV27 TRBD1 TRBJ2-7 NA
CASSYPGQASEQYF TGTGCCAGCAGCTACCCGGGACAGGCCTCCGAGCAGTACTTC TRBV5-5 TRBD1 TRBJ2-7 few